The 21 T cell receptor beta chains listed next were all sequenced from one sample in a study of cytomegalovirus exposure and HLA in healthy donors. PCR involved 60 Vbeta and 13 Jbeta primers. The protocol was immunoSEQ multiplex PCR, while the TCRdb copy is restricted to in-frame clones and leaves out a portion. The sample includes about 43,000 clones. Sequenced input: PBMCs. These receptor sequences come from a woman aged 30 to 39 in good health and CMV-seronegative.

The chain is built from TRBV7-9 and TRBJ2-5, with D tentatively TRBD1 (5 bases). From germline, CDR1 is SEHNR and CDR2 FQNEAQ (reference sequence). This CDR3 region has 13 residues. The CDR3 sequence: CVIFVRDQETQYF. In DNA, the CDR3 is TGTGTCATTTTTGTCAGGGATCAAGAGACCCAGTACTTC.

This chain connects TRBV30 to TRBJ1-1; 9 bases agree with TRBD1. With 7 bases clipped from V and 6 bases from J, the junction kept 6 bases outside the gene matches. The CDR3 covers 12 residues. Germline loops: CDR1 GTSNPN, CDR2 SVGIG (reference sequence). CDR3 nucleotides: TGTGCCTACGGACAGGGGAGCGCTGAAGCTTTCTTT. This translates into CAYGQGSAEAFF. Filled out from reference TRBV30 and TRBJ1-1, the complete variable domain reads SQTIHQWPATLVQPVGSPLSLECTVEGTSNPNLYWYRQAAGRGLQLLFYSVGIGQISSEVPQNLSASRPQDRQFILSSKKLLLSDSGFYLCAYGQGSAEAFFGQGTRLTVV.

The V and J genes are TRBV7-8 and TRBJ2-3; no clear D gene. With 8 bases removed from V and 4 bases from J, the gap between germline ends came to 10 bases. Germline CDR1 and CDR2: SGHVS and FQNEAQ. The CDR3 runs 12 residues. CDR3 DNA: TGTGCCAGCGGCAGGATGGCAGATACGCAGTATTTT. It encodes CASGRMADTQYF.

The chain uses TRBV19 and TRBJ1-1; 9 bases match TRBD1. In germline, CDR1 is LNHDA, CDR2 SQIVND (reference sequence). Trimming at V came to 5 bases and at J to 3 bases, leaving 7 bases not matched to a gene. The CDR3 totals 15 residues. The CDR3 region is CASSGRQGVDTEAFF. The CDR3 DNA reads TGTGCCAGTAGTGGACGACAGGGGGTCGACACTGAAGCTTTCTTT.

CDR3 amino acids: CASSYSRSNYGYTF. For the CDR3, the DNA is TGTGCCAGCAGTTACTCGAGGAGTAACTATGGCTACACCTTC. The chain links TRBV6-5 to TRBJ1-2; D gene unclear. CDR1 MNHEY and CDR2 SVGAGI come from the germline V gene. The CDR3 length is 14 residues. Trimming pared 0 bases from V and 1 base from J, leaving 6 bases between.

The chain's CDR3 is CASSYSGTGSGNTIYF. In nucleotides, the CDR3 is TGTGCCAGCAGTTACTCGGGGACAGGGTCTGGAAACACCATATATTTT. The chain uses TRBV6-5 and TRBJ1-3; 9 bases are a match to TRBD1. CDR3 length equals 16 residues. CDR1 MNHEY and CDR2 SVGAGI come from the germline V gene. The ends lost 0 bases at V and 1 base at J; junction bases unmatched: 1.

V and J are TRBV5-1 and TRBJ2-3; D possibly corresponds to TRBD1 (6 bases). The CDR3 spans 15 residues. The germline V gene encodes CDR1 SGHRS and CDR2 YFSETQ. Trimming left V 2 bases short and J 0 bases short, with 10 bases between. The CDR3 sequence: CASSFEGVSTDTQYF. The CDR3 nucleotides read TGCGCCAGCAGCTTTGAGGGGGTTAGCACAGATACGCAGTATTTT.

V and J are TRBV19 and TRBJ2-7; TRBD1 aligns across 11 bases. The CDR3 extends over 14 amino acids. Looked up from germline, CDR1 is LNHDA and CDR2 is SQIVND (reference sequence). Trimming cost V 8 bases and J 6 bases; bases outside gene matches: 9. CDR3 DNA sequence: TGTGCCAGTCGATATCGGGACAGGGGGTTCGAGCAGTACTTC. It is translated as CASRYRDRGFEQYF.

J is TRBJ1-2 and V is TRBV11-1, with D perhaps TRBD1 (6 bases). V gave up 3 bases and J gave up 5 bases, with 16 bases separating them. There are 15 residues in the CDR3. Germline-derived CDR1 and CDR2 are SGHAT and FQDESV (reference sequence). The CDR3 reads CASSFGQPLGYGYTF. The CDR3 DNA is TGTGCCAGCAGCTTTGGACAGCCTCTAGGGTATGGCTACACCTTC.

V usage is TRBV13 and J usage is TRBJ2-2; the match to TRBD2 covers 7 bases. J gave up 4 bases and V 10 bases, and 12 bases lay outside the gene matches. Germline V gives CDR1 PRHDT, CDR2 FYEKMQ (reference sequence). The CDR3 extends over 15 amino acids. This chain's CDR3 is CATKGTTRGTGELFF. In nucleotides, the CDR3 is TGTGCCACCAAAGGGACTACTCGAGGCACCGGGGAGCTGTTTTTT.

The V and J genes are TRBV5-5 and TRBJ2-7, with a weak D call TRBD2 (5 bases). Germline lookup yields CDR1 SGHKS and CDR2 YYEKEE (reference sequence). Trimming cost V 4 bases and J 2 bases, with 10 bases left between them. This CDR3 has 13 residues. DNA for the CDR3: TGTGCCAGCAGCGCCGGGGTAACCTACGAGCAGTACTTC. Amino acid sequence: CASSAGVTYEQYF.

The rearrangement joins TRBV7-3 to TRBJ2-5, with D perhaps TRBD1 (5 bases). CDR3 length: 14 residues. CDR1 SGHTA and CDR2 FQGTGA come from the germline V gene. V gave up 2 bases and J gave up 2 bases, with 9 bases separating them. For the CDR3, the DNA is TGTGCCAGCAGCTTAGACAGCGTTCAAGAGACCCAGTACTTC. Translated, it gives CASSLDSVQETQYF.

The chain employs TRBV9 and TRBJ2-3, with TRBD2 identical over 8 bases. This CDR3 contains 16 residues. Germline CDR1 is SGDLS and CDR2 is YYNGEE. Trimming removed 3 bases from V and 3 bases from J; junction bases left unmatched: 9. The CDR3 nucleotides are TGTGCCAGCAGCGGACTGAGCGGGAGAGGAACAGATACGCAGTATTTT. Translated, it gives CASSGLSGRGTDTQYF.

The chain recombines TRBV29-1 with TRBJ2-1, with 8 bases fitting TRBD1. V lost 4 bases and J lost 7; bases outside the gene matches: 9. The V gene's germline CDR1 is SQVTM and CDR2 ANQGSEA. This CDR3 comprises 14 residues. In DNA form, the CDR3 reads TGCAGCGTTGTAAAGACAGGGGATTTGAATGAGCAGTTCTTC. Residues: CSVVKTGDLNEQFF.

The rearrangement joins TRBV7-9 to TRBJ1-2; D gene unclear. Per the germline V gene, CDR1 is SEHNR and CDR2 is FQNEAQ (reference sequence). Trimming cost V 5 bases and J 4 bases, with 11 bases left between them. The CDR3 totals 13 residues. The CDR3: CASSARVIYGYTF. DNA of the CDR3: TGTGCCAGCAGCGCCCGGGTCATCTATGGCTACACCTTC.

The V and J genes are TRBV9 and TRBJ1-1; D perhaps matches TRBD1 (6 bases). From germline, CDR1 is SGDLS and CDR2 YYNGEE. The CDR3 contains 21 residues. Deletions cut 0 bases from V and 6 bases from J, with 33 bases between. CDR3 DNA: TGTGCCAGCAGCGTAGGCCGCATGGGAGGGGGGCGGACGGGGGTAATTCCTGAAGCTTTCTTT. Translating it yields CASSVGRMGGGRTGVIPEAFF.

J is TRBJ2-3 and V is TRBV30, with D unresolved. The V and J ends lost 1 base and 0 bases respectively, with 5 bases between them. Germline lookup yields CDR1 GTSNPN and CDR2 SVGIG (reference sequence). The CDR3 is 13 amino acids. The chain's CDR3 is CAWSAQSTDTQYF. CDR3 DNA: TGTGCCTGGAGTGCGCAGAGCACAGATACGCAGTATTTT.

Points on this clone: Mismatch with germline at one junction end may stem from a read error. This chain uses TRBV7-7 with TRBJ2-2; 11 bases agree with TRBD2. This CDR3 has 18 amino acids. Germline-derived CDR1 and CDR2 are SSHAT and FNYEAQ (reference sequence). CDR3 amino acids: CASSPGLAGRTMAGELFF. CDR3 sequence (DNA): TGTGCTAGCAGCCCAGGACTAGCGGGCCGTACTATGGCCGGGGAGCTGTTTTTT. The complete variable domain, with remaining parts taken from reference TRBV7-7 and TRBJ2-2, reads GAGVSQSPRYKVTKRGQDVTLRCDPISSHATLYWYQQALGQGPEFLTYFNYEAQPDKSGLPSDRFSAERPEGSISTLTIQRTEQRDSAMYRCASSPGLAGRTMAGELFFGEGSRLTVL.

The chain combines TRBV6-6 with TRBJ2-7, with D possibly matching TRBD2 (5 bases). CDR3 size: 12 residues. CDR1 and CDR2 (germline): MNHNY, SVGAGI (reference sequence). The germline V and J ends were trimmed by 6 bases and 3 bases, with 9 bases remaining between them. CDR3 sequence (DNA): TGTGCCAGCAGGATGGGAGACTACGAGCAGTACTTC. Translating gives CASRMGDYEQYF.

V usage is TRBV5-4 and J usage is TRBJ1-5; TRBD1 matches at 7 bases. Losses at the gene ends were 4 bases for V and 7 bases for J; bases not matched to a gene: 8. CDR3 size: 14 residues. Germline V gene sequence: CDR1 SGHNT, CDR2 YYREEE (reference sequence). The CDR3, as DNA: TGTGCCAGCAGCCGCGACAGGGCAGGGCAGCCCCAGCATTTT. It yields the protein CASSRDRAGQPQHF. Together with reference TRBV5-4 and TRBJ1-5, the CDR3 gives the full variable domain: ETGVTQSPTHLIKTRGQQVTLRCSSQSGHNTVSWYQQALGQGPQFIFQYYREEENGRGNFPPRFSGLQFPNYSSELNVNALELDDSALYLCASSRDRAGQPQHFGDGTRLSIL.

The chain employs TRBV4-1 and TRBJ2-7, with 7 bases matching TRBD1. This CDR3 is 18 amino acids long. The V gene end was trimmed by 0 bases and the J gene end by 1 base; junction bases not matched to a gene: 12. CDR1 is MGHRA and CDR2 is YSYEKL in the germline V gene. The CDR3 loop reads CASSQDHVGRGSSYEQYF. The DNA for the CDR3 is TGCGCCAGCAGCCAAGACCATGTAGGCAGGGGGTCATCCTACGAGCAGTACTTC.